These 2 T cell receptor beta chains were all obtained from the same sample, sequenced in a study of PD-L1 blockade in urothelial cancer. Libraries were prepared by immunoSEQ multiplex PCR; TCRdb keeps only in-frame clonotypes and omits some of them. The sample contains about 76,000 clones, 85% to 90% of which appear only once. Time point noted: pretreatment peripheral blood. The sequencing used PBMCs, collected around atezolizumab (anti-PD-L1) treatment. These receptors were collected from a man between 65 and 80 years old with urothelial cancer.

The V call is TRBV27, the J call TRBJ1-5, with a possible D match to TRBD1 (5 bases). With 2 bases removed from V and 3 bases from J, the gap between germline ends came to 11 bases. This CDR3 is built from 15 residues. Germline-derived CDR1 and CDR2 are MNHEY and SMNVEV (reference sequence). CDR3 DNA: TGTGCCAGCAGTTTACAGGTAGGGGACAATCAGCCCCAGCATTTT. This codes for CASSLQVGDNQPQHF.

The chain carries TRBV6-5 and TRBJ1-2; 7 bases map to TRBD1. Germline V lookup: CDR1 MNHEY, CDR2 SVGAGI. The CDR3 contains 13 residues. The trim removed 8 bases at V and 6 bases at J, leaving 9 bases unmatched. The CDR3 DNA follows: TGTGCCAGCGCGACAGGGTCGGATGATGGCTACACCTTC. This sequence encodes CASATGSDDGYTF.